These T cell receptor beta chains were read from a single sample in a study of blood T cell repertoires in COVID-19. Method: immunoSEQ multiplex PCR; TCRdb's copy keeps in-frame clones and lacks some. The repertoire holds roughly 500,000 clones, with 89% as singletons. Material: peripheral blood. The source of these receptors is a man younger than 35 with COVID-19, enrolled during active disease. CDR3s include the opening cysteine and the closing phenylalanine or tryptophan. Fields, in order: clone size, V gene, J gene, D gene, CDR3 length, CDR3 DNA, CDR3 protein. D genes are given only for firm matches. Only part of the rows carry a size: once, few, many, or a class if the clone is expanded.

.	TRBV19	TRBJ1-4	TRBD1	16	TGTGCCAGTAGTATTGGAGGGGGCAGAACTAATGAAAAACTGTTTTTT	CASSIGGGRTNEKLFF
.	TRBV5-1	TRBJ1-1	TRBD1	14	TGCGCCAGCAGCATGGGACAGGGTGGCACTGAAGCTTTCTTT	CASSMGQGGTEAFF
once	TRBV5-5	TRBJ1-1	TRBD1	16	TGTGCCAGCAGCTCCGGACAGGGCGTTAGAAACACTGAAGCTTTCTTT	CASSSGQGVRNTEAFF
.	TRBV2	TRBJ1-6	.	15	TGTGCCAGCAGAGAACAGGGTGCGGAGAATTCACCCCTCCACTTT	CASREQGAENSPLHF
.	TRBV5-6	TRBJ2-2	TRBD1	17	TGTGCCAGCAGCTTGGGGCCAGGGGGTTCGAACACCGGGGAGCTGTTTTTT	CASSLGPGGSNTGELFF
few	TRBV28	TRBJ2-2	.	13	TGTGCCAGCAGGTATCGGGTTTCCGGGGAGCTGTTTTTT	CASRYRVSGELFF
.	TRBV4-1	TRBJ2-5	TRBD2	16	TGCGCCAGCAGCCAGGACGGGACTAGACGGCAAGAGACCCAGTACTTC	CASSQDGTRRQETQYF
.	TRBV11-1	TRBJ2-2	.	14	TGTGCCAGCAGCTTACAGGGGCACACCGGGGAGCTGTTTTTT	CASSLQGHTGELFF
.	TRBV6-5	TRBJ2-1	TRBD2	14	TGTGCCAGCAGTTCCCGGCTAGCGGGGGGTGAGCAGTTCTTC	CASSSRLAGGEQFF
.	TRBV7-8	TRBJ2-7	.	15	TGTGCCAGCAGCTTAGGCGCGGAGAGCTCCTACGAGCAGTACTTC	CASSLGAESSYEQYF
.	TRBV10-2	TRBJ1-1	TRBD1	14	TGCGCCAGCAGTGAGGAGGGGGCTCGGACTGAAGCTTTCTTT	CASSEEGARTEAFF
.	TRBV6-4	TRBJ2-1	TRBD1	14	TGTGCCAGCAGAGAGGACAGGTATGGGTTCGAGCAGTTCTTC	CASREDRYGFEQFF
.	TRBV9	TRBJ2-1	TRBD2	16	TGTGCCAGCAGCGCGCTATTAGCGGGAGGGTACAATGAGCAGTTCTTC	CASSALLAGGYNEQFF
once	TRBV3-1/TRBV3-2	TRBJ2-2	.	15	TGTGCCAGCAGCCGGGTTTCTAGTGACACCGGGGAGCTGTTTTTT	CASSRVSSDTGELFF
.	TRBV12-3/TRBV12-4	TRBJ2-7	TRBD1	12	TGTGCCAGCGGGGACAGGGGCCACGAGCAGTACTTC	CASGDRGHEQYF
few	TRBV2	TRBJ1-2	.	13	TGTGCCACCCAGGCCGCAGTTAACTATGGCTACACCTTC	CATQAAVNYGYTF
.	TRBV27	TRBJ1-4	.	14	TGTGCCAGCATGCTAAGGGGCGTTGATGAAAAACTGTTTTTT	CASMLRGVDEKLFF
.	TRBV6-6	TRBJ2-1	.	13	TGTGCCAGCAGTCCCGCCCCTGCAGGAGAGCAGTTCTTC	CASSPAPAGEQFF
.	TRBV7-9	TRBJ1-1	.	12	TGTGCCAGCAACTTACCCCCCGCTCGGGCTTTCTTT	CASNLPPARAFF
once	TRBV4-1	TRBJ2-7	TRBD2	15	TGCGCCAGCAGCCAGCCAGGACTAGCTCTTGACGAGCAGTACTTC	CASSQPGLALDEQYF
.	TRBV5-1	TRBJ2-7	TRBD1	16	TGCGCCAGCAGCAGTGAAACGGGACAGAACTCCTACGAGCAGTACTTC	CASSSETGQNSYEQYF
.	TRBV7-9	TRBJ1-4	.	14	TGTGCCAGCAGCTCGTGGAGTGAGTGGGAAAAACTGTTTTTT	CASSSWSEWEKLFF
few	TRBV6-6	TRBJ2-5	.	13	TGTGCCAGCAGTTACAGGGGAGGAAAGACCCAGTACTTC	CASSYRGGKTQYF
.	TRBV10-3	TRBJ2-1	.	13	TGTGCCATCAGTGAGCGGGAGATAAATGAGCAGTTCTTC	CAISEREINEQFF
.	TRBV4-2	TRBJ2-7	.	16	TGTGCCAGCAGCCAAGATATCGGCGGGACCCCCTACGAGCAGTACTTC	CASSQDIGGTPYEQYF
.	TRBV6-5	TRBJ2-3	.	13	TGTGCCAGCAGCCTCACTAGCACAGATACGCAGTATTTT	CASSLTSTDTQYF
.	TRBV10-2	TRBJ2-1	.	13	TGCGCCAGCCGTCATGAGGGATACAATGAGCAGTTCTTC	CASRHEGYNEQFF
.	TRBV24-1	TRBJ2-5	TRBD1	15	TGTGCCACCAGTGATAGACAGGGGGGGAGAGAGACCCAGTACTTC	CATSDRQGGRETQYF
.	TRBV7-9	TRBJ1-1	TRBD1	14	TGTGCCAGCAGCTCACAGGGGTTGAACACTGAAGCTTTCTTT	CASSSQGLNTEAFF
.	TRBV19	TRBJ1-6	TRBD1	17	TGTGCCAGTAGTGACCAGGGGGCTAGCTCCTATAATTCACCCCTCCACTTT	CASSDQGASSYNSPLHF
.	TRBV5-4	TRBJ1-1	TRBD1	15	TGTGCCAGCAGCGGCCAGACAGGGCTCGACACTGAAGCTTTCTTT	CASSGQTGLDTEAFF
.	TRBV6-6	TRBJ2-1	.	16	TGTGCCAGCAGTTACTTACCCCAGGGATCCTACAATGAGCAGTTCTTC	CASSYLPQGSYNEQFF
once	TRBV18	TRBJ2-3	TRBD1	15	TGTGCCAGCAACCCGGGACAGGGATCCACAGATACGCAGTATTTT	CASNPGQGSTDTQYF
.	TRBV4-1	TRBJ2-4	.	15	TGCGCCAGCAGCCAAGGTCAGGTACCCAAAAACATTCAGTACTTC	CASSQGQVPKNIQYF
.	TRBV2	TRBJ2-6	.	18	TGTGCCAGAGCTGACAACAGATCACCTTGCTCTGGGGCCAACGTCCTGACTTTC	CARADNRSPCSGANVLTF
.	TRBV30	TRBJ2-7	TRBD2	17	TGTGCCTGGAGTGTTCCTAGCGGGAGGGCCATCGGTTACGAGCAGTACTTC	CAWSVPSGRAIGYEQYF
.	TRBV19	TRBJ2-1	TRBD2	15	TGTGCCAGTAGTATAGATTCCAGCGGGATAAATGAGCAGTTCTTC	CASSIDSSGINEQFF
.	TRBV11-3	TRBJ2-3	TRBD2	18	TGTGCCAGCAGCTTAGATCTAGCGGGACGCCCTAGCACAGATACGCAGTATTTT	CASSLDLAGRPSTDTQYF
once	TRBV14	TRBJ2-5	.	15	TGTGCCAGCAGCGAGACGACAGGATTGATGGAGACCCAGTACTTC	CASSETTGLMETQYF
.	TRBV5-1	TRBJ1-4	.	15	TGCGCCAGCAGCTTGGGTCCAGCGGCCTCTGAAAAACTGTTTTTT	CASSLGPAASEKLFF
.	TRBV19	TRBJ2-1	TRBD2	18	TGTGCCAGTAGTATAGGGTCCCGGGGTAGCGGGAGAGGTAGCGGGCAGTTCTTC	CASSIGSRGSGRGSGQFF
.	TRBV6-6	TRBJ1-6	.	15	TGTGCCAGCAGTCGCGCAGGGACATCTAATTCACCCCTCCACTTT	CASSRAGTSNSPLHF
.	TRBV30	TRBJ1-5	.	12	TGTGCCTGGAGTAGGGGGAATCAGCCCCAGCATTTT	CAWSRGNQPQHF
.	TRBV6-2/TRBV6-3	TRBJ2-3	.	12	TGTGCCAGCAGCATACTAGCTCATACGCAGTATTTT	CASSILAHTQYF
.	TRBV6-6	TRBJ2-2	.	15	TGTGCCAGCAGGGGGACCGGGACATACACCGGGGAGCTGTTTTTT	CASRGTGTYTGELFF
.	TRBV5-4	TRBJ1-1	TRBD1	15	TGTGCCAGCAGCTTCCTGGGACAGGGGGTACCTGAAGCTTTCTTT	CASSFLGQGVPEAFF
.	TRBV27	TRBJ2-5	TRBD1	16	TGTGCCAGCAGTTTATCAGGGGACAGGTATCAAGAGACCCAGTACTTC	CASSLSGDRYQETQYF
.	TRBV7-9	TRBJ2-3	.	12	TGTGCCAGCAGGTCTAGCACAGATACGCAGTATTTT	CASRSSTDTQYF
.	TRBV11-3	TRBJ1-1	TRBD1	14	TGTGCCAGCAGCTCCAGGGGGTTGAACACTGAAGCTTTCTTT	CASSSRGLNTEAFF
once	TRBV2	TRBJ2-2	.	12	TGTGCCAGCAGTGATAGGGGCGGGGAGCTGTTTTTT	CASSDRGGELFF
.	TRBV19	TRBJ2-1	.	18	TGTGCCAGTAGTACGACCCTAGGGGGGGGGCGGTCCTACAATGAGCAGTTCTTC	CASSTTLGGGRSYNEQFF
.	TRBV24-1	TRBJ2-3	TRBD2	16	TGTGCCACCAGTGACTGGAAGCGGGAGGGAGTAGATACGCAGTATTTT	CATSDWKREGVDTQYF
.	TRBV11-2	TRBJ2-1	.	16	TGTGCCAGCAGCTTACACGCCTATTCCTCCTACAATGAGCAGTTCTTC	CASSLHAYSSYNEQFF
once	TRBV7-9	TRBJ2-5	TRBD1	15	TGTGCCAGCAGCTTAATTGGACAGGGGAAAGAGACCCAGTACTTC	CASSLIGQGKETQYF
.	TRBV19	TRBJ2-3	.	12	TGTGCCACCTCCGGGAGCACAGATACGCAGTATTTT	CATSGSTDTQYF
.	TRBV29-1	TRBJ1-1	.	13	TGCAGCGCCCACCAGGGTCGTTACACTGAAGCTTTCTTT	CSAHQGRYTEAFF
.	TRBV27	TRBJ2-2	.	15	TGTGCCAGCAGTTTAACCGCAGGCTACACCGGGGAGCTGTTTTTT	CASSLTAGYTGELFF